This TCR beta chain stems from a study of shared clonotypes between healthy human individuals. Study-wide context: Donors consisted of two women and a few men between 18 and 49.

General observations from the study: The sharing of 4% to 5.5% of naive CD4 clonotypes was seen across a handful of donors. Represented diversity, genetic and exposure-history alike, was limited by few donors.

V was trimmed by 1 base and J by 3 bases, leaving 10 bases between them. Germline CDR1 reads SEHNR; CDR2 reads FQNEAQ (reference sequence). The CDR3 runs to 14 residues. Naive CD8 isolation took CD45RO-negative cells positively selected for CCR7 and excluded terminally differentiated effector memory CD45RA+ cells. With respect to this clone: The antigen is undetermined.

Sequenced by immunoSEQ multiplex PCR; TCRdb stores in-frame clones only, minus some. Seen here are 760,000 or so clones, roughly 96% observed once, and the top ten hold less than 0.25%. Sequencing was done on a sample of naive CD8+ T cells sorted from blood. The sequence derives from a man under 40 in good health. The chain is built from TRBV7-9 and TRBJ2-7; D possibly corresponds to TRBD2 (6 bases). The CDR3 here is CASSLGGIGYEQYF. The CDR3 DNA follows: TGTGCCAGCAGCTTAGGCGGGATAGGCTACGAGCAGTACTTC.